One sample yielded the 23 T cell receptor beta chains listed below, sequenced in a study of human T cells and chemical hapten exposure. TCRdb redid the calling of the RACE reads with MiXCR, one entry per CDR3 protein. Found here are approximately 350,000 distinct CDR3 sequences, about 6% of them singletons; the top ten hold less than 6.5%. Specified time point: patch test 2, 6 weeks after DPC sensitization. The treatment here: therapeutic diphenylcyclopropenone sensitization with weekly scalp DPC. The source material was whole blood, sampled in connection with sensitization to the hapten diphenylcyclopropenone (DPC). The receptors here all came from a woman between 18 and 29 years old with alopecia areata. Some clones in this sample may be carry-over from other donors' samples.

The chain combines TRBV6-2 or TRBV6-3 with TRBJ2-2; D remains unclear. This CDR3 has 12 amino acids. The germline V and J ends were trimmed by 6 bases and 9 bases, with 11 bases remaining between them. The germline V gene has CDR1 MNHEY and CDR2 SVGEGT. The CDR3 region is CASRRIERELFF. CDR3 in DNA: TGTGCCAGCAGGAGGATCGAGAGGGAGCTGTTTTTT.

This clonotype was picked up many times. DNA of the CDR3: TGTGCCAGCAGCCCTACTAGCGGGGGGGCTGGCGAGCAGTACTTC. Its protein product is CASSPTSGGAGEQYF. V usage is TRBV7-2 and J usage is TRBJ2-7; 13 nucleotides align to TRBD2. V dropped 5 bases and J dropped 6; count of bases not matched to a gene: 7. Germline lookup yields CDR1 SGHTA and CDR2 FQGNSA. This CDR3 has 15 amino acids.

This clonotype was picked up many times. CDR3 coding DNA: TGTGCCATCAGTGAGTCCTGGACCCCCAACACTGAAGCTTTCTTT. It is translated as CAISESWTPNTEAFF. This rearrangement joins TRBV10-3 to TRBJ1-1, with D unresolved. Germline V CDR1 and CDR2: ENHRY, SYGVKD. CDR3 length: 15 residues. V dropped 0 bases and J dropped 2 bases, with 10 bases sitting between them.

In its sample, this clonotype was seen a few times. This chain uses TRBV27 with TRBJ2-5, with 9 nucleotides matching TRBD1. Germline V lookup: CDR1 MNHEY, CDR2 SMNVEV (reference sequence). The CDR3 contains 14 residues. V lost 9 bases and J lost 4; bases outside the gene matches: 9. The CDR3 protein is CASKGDRAAETQYF. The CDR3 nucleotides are TGTGCCAGTAAGGGGGACAGGGCGGCAGAGACCCAGTACTTC.

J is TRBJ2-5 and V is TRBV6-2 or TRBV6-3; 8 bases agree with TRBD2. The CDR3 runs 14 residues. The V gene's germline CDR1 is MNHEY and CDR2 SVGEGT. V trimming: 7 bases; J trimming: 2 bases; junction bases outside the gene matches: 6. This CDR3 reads CASMDAGGQETQYF. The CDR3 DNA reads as TGTGCCAGCATGGATGCGGGGGGACAAGAGACCCAGTACTTC.

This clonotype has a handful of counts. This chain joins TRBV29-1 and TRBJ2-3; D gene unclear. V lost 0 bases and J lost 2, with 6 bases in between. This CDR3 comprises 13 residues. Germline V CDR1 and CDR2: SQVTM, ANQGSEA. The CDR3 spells CSVEESVTDTQYF. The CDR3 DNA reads TGCAGCGTTGAAGAGTCCGTCACAGATACGCAGTATTTT.

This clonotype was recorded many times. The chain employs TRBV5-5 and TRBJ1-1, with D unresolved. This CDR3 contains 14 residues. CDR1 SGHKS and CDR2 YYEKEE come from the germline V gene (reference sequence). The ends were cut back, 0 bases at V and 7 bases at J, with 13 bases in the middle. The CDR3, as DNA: TGTGCCAGCAGCTTGGCCCTTTGGGTGAATGAAGCTTTCTTT. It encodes CASSLALWVNEAFF.

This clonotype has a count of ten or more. CDR3 protein: CASSHDRGLIVSNQPQHF. The CDR3, as DNA: TGTGCCAGCAGCCACGACAGGGGGCTAATCGTAAGCAATCAGCCCCAGCATTTT. The V gene is TRBV7-8, the J gene TRBJ1-5, with 10 bases matching TRBD1. The CDR3 consists of 18 residues. V lost 5 bases to trimming and J lost 1 base; unmatched junction nucleotides: 11. Germline CDR1 reads SGHVS; CDR2 reads FQNEAQ. Looking up the rest from reference TRBV7-8 and TRBJ1-5 gives the full variable domain: GAGVSQSPRYKVAKRGQDVALRCDPISGHVSLFWYQQALGQGPEFLTYFQNEAQLDKSGLPSDRFFAERPEGSVSTLKIQRTQQEDSAVYLCASSHDRGLIVSNQPQHFGDGTRLSIL.

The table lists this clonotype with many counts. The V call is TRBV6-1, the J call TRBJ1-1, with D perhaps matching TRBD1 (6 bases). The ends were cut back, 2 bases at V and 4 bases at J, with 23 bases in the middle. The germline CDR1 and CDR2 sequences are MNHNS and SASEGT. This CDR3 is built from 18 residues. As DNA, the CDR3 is TGTGCCAGCAGTGAAAAACCCTGGGAGGGGGTTTTTAGCACTGAAGCTTTCTTT. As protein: CASSEKPWEGVFSTEAFF.

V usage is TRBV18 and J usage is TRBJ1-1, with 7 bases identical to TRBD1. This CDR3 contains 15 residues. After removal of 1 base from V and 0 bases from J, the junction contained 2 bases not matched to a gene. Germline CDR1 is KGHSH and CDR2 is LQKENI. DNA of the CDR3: TGTGCCAGCTCACCACAGGGACAGTTGAACACTGAAGCTTTCTTT. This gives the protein CASSPQGQLNTEAFF.

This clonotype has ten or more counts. This chain's CDR3 is CSVEYQGFSSYNEQFF. CDR3 in DNA: TGCAGCGTTGAATATCAGGGATTTAGCTCCTACAATGAGCAGTTCTTC. The chain is built from TRBV29-1 and TRBJ2-1, with D possibly matching TRBD1 (5 bases). With 2 bases removed from V and 0 bases from J, the gap between germline ends came to 14 bases. Germline CDR1 reads SQVTM; CDR2 reads ANQGSEA. This CDR3 contains 16 residues.

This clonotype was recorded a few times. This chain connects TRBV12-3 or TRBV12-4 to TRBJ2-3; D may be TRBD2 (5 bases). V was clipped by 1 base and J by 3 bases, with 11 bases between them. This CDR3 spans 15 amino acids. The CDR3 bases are TGTGCCAGCAGTTTAGACGGGGAAGGGACAGATACGCAGTATTTT. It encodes CASSLDGEGTDTQYF.

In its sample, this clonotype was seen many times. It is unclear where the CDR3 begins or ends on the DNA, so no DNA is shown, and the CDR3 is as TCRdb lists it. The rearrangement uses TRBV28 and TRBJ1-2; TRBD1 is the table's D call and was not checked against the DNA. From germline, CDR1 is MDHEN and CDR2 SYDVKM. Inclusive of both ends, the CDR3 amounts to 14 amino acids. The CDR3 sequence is CASSFPGQYFGYTF.

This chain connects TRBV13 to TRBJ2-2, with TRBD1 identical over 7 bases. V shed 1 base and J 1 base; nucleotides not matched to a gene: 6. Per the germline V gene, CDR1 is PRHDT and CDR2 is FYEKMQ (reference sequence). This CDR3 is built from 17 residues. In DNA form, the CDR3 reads TGTGCCAGCAGCTTAGTTGGGACAGTGTGGAACACCGGGGAGCTGTTTTTT. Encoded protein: CASSLVGTVWNTGELFF. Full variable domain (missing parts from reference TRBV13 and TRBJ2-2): AAGVIQSPRHLIKEKRETATLKCYPIPRHDTVYWYQQGPGQDPQFLISFYEKMQSDKGSIPDRFSAQQFSDYHSELNMSSLELGDSALYFCASSLVGTVWNTGELFFGEGSRLTVL.

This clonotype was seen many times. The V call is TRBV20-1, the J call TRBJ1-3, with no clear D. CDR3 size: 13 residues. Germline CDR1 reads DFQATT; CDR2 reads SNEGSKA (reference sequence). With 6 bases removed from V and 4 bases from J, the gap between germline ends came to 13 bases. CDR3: CSAALEPGNTIYF. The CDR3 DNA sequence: TGCAGTGCAGCCCTAGAGCCGGGAAACACCATATATTTT.

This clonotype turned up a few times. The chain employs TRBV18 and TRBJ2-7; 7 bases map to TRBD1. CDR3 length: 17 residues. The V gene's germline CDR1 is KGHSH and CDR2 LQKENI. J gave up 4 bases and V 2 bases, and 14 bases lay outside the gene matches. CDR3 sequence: CASSPLGWTGPKYEQYF. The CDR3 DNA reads TGTGCCAGCTCACCATTGGGTTGGACAGGTCCCAAGTACGAGCAGTACTTC.

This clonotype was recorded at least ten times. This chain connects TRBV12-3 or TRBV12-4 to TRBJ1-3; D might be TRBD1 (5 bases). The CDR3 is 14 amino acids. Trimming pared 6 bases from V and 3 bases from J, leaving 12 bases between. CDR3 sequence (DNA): TGTGCCAGCAGCCCAGGGATGGGTGGAAACACCATATATTTT. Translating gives CASSPGMGGNTIYF.

Here the CDR3 DNA reads TGTGCCAGCAGTTTGCAGGGGGCTCTGGGCAATCAGCCCCAGCATTTT. It yields the protein CASSLQGALGNQPQHF. The V and J genes are TRBV12-3 or TRBV12-4 and TRBJ1-5, with 8 bases fitting TRBD1. V shed 3 bases and J 2 bases; nucleotides not matched to a gene: 6. This CDR3 has 16 amino acids.

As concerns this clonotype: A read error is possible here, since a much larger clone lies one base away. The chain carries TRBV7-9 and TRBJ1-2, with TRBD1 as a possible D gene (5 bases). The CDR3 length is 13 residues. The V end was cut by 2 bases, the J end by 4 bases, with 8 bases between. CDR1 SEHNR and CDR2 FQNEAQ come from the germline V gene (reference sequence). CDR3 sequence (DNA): TGTGCCAGCAGCTTACAGGACACCTATGGCTACACCTTC. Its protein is CASSLQDTYGYTF.

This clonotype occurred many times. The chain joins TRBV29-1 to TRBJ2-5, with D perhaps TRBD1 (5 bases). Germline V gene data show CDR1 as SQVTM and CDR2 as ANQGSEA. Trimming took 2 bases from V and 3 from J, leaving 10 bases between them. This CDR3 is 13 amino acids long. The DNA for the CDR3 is TGCAGCGTTGAACAGGGTCAGAAAGAGACCCAGTACTTC. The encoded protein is CSVEQGQKETQYF.

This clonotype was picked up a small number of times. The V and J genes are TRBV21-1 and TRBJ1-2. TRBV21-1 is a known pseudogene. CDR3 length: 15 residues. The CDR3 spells CASSSTVGANYGYTF. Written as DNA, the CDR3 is TGTGCCAGCAGCTCAACGGTGGGGGCTAACTATGGCTACACCTTC.

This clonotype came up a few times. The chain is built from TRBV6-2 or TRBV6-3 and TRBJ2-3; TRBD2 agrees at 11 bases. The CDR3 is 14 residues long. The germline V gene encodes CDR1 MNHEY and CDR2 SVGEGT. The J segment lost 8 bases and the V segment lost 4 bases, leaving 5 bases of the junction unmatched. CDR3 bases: TGTGCCAGCAGTTTAGCGGGGGGGCCGGGTACGCAGTATTTT. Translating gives CASSLAGGPGTQYF.

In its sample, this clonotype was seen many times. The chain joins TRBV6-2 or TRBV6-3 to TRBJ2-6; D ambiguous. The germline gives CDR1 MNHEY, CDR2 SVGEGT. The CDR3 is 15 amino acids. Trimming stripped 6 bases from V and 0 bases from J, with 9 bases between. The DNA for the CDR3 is TGTGCCAGCAGCCAACAAAGCTCTGGGGCCAACGTCCTGACTTTC. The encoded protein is CASSQQSSGANVLTF.